This TCR beta chain stems from a study of cytomegalovirus exposure and HLA in healthy donors. Study findings and constraints: Rare sequences made up most TCRs, while some public TCRs were found in many donors. In vitro, three CMV-associated chains proved specific for CMV antigens.

About this clone: As yet, its antigen is unknown.

TCRdb's copy holds only in-frame clones and misses some; the assay was immunoSEQ multiplex PCR. Among under 250,000 clones listed, approximately 82% were seen once. The CDR3 sequence is 14 residues long. With 5 bases removed from V and 6 bases from J, the gap between germline ends came to 14 bases. CDR1 is SGHVS and CDR2 is FNYEAQ in the germline V gene. The material sequenced was PBMCs. This chain links TRBV7-6 with TRBJ1-5; D is possibly TRBD1 (5 bases). The clonotype originates from a woman aged 18-30 years in good health and CMV-seronegative. The CDR3 spells CASSGGPRGQPQHF. In DNA, the CDR3 is TGTGCCAGCAGCGGGGGACCTAGGGGTCAGCCCCAGCATTTT.